A single sample gave rise to the 32 T cell receptor beta chains below, sequenced in a study of chemoradiotherapy in HPV16-positive cancers. Clones were sequenced by immunoSEQ multiplex PCR, and TCRdb holds only the in-frame ones, with some missing. The repertoire includes several thousand clones, 70% to 90% of them detected once, and approximately 3.1% sits in the top ten. The material was tumor tissue, obtained from a patient who underwent chemoradiotherapy. These receptors were obtained from a human donor with HPV-associated anogenital cancer.

The chain recombines TRBV11-2 with TRBJ2-7, with D possibly TRBD2 on 5 matching bases. The length of the CDR3 is 12 residues. V was clipped by 5 bases and J by 5 bases, with 10 bases between them. Germline V lookup: CDR1 SGHAT, CDR2 FQNNGV. CDR3 sequence: CASSPPSHEQYF. CDR3 in DNA: TGTGCCAGCAGCCCCCCTAGCCACGAGCAGTACTTC.

The chain uses TRBV6-5 and TRBJ2-5; 10 bases align to TRBD2. CDR1 and CDR2 from the germline V gene are MNHEY and SVGAGI. V trimming: 0 bases; J trimming: 3 bases; junction bases outside the gene matches: 4. The CDR3 extends over 16 amino acids. The CDR3: CASSYSRLAGEETQYF. The CDR3 DNA sequence: TGTGCCAGCAGTTACTCGAGGCTAGCGGGGGAAGAGACCCAGTACTTC.

V gene TRBV5-4 combines with J gene TRBJ2-5, with D perhaps matching TRBD2 (6 bases). Per the germline V gene, CDR1 is SGHNT and CDR2 is YYREEE (reference sequence). The V and J ends lost 4 bases and 5 bases respectively, with 9 bases between them. This CDR3 is built from 12 residues. In DNA, the CDR3 is TGTGCCAGCAGCGGGGGAGGTGAGACCCAGTACTTC. Translating gives CASSGGGETQYF.

This clone appeared a single time. The junction departs from germline at one end; a sequencing error may be responsible. The chain recombines TRBV19 with TRBJ2-3; D is possibly TRBD2 (6 bases). The CDR3 runs to 15 residues. Germline V lookup: CDR1 LNHDA, CDR2 SQIVND (reference sequence). CDR3 sequence reads: CANSTRRVSTDTQYF. Here the CDR3 DNA reads TGTGCCAATAGTACCCGGAGGGTTAGCACAGATACGCAGTATTTT.

This chain joins TRBV6-6 and TRBJ2-3; no definite D call. The CDR3 has 11 amino acids. CDR1 and CDR2 (germline): MNHNY, SVGAGI (reference sequence). The germline V and J ends were trimmed by 6 bases and 1 base, with 2 bases remaining between them. The DNA for the CDR3 is TGTGCCAGCAGGGGCACAGATACGCAGTATTTT. Protein: CASRGTDTQYF.

The V call is TRBV10-1, the J call TRBJ2-2; 16 positions agree with TRBD2. This CDR3 is built from 17 residues. V lost 3 bases to trimming and J lost 6 bases; unmatched junction nucleotides: 4. Germline CDR1 reads WNHNN; CDR2 reads SYGVQD (reference sequence). CDR3 protein: CASSDKGLAGGPGELFF. DNA of the CDR3: TGCGCCAGCAGTGATAAGGGACTAGCGGGGGGGCCCGGGGAGCTGTTTTTT.

The DNA of the CDR3 is TGTGCCAGCAGTCTCCGACAGGGTAGTTTTCAGCCCCAGCATTTT. Encoded protein: CASSLRQGSFQPQHF. The chain is built from TRBV27 and TRBJ1-5; the match to TRBD1 covers 7 bases. V was clipped by 5 bases and J by 6 bases; unmatched bases: 10. Germline CDR1 reads MNHEY; CDR2 reads SMNVEV (reference sequence). The length of the CDR3 is 15 residues.

The chain carries TRBV28 and TRBJ1-1, with 7 positions matching TRBD1. The germline gives CDR1 MDHEN, CDR2 SYDVKM. The CDR3 covers 13 residues. After removal of 7 bases from V and 4 bases from J, the junction contained 6 bases not matched to a gene. CDR3 region: CASNIGGSTEAFF. CDR3 DNA: TGTGCCAGCAACATAGGGGGCAGCACTGAAGCTTTCTTT.

V usage is TRBV9 and J usage is TRBJ1-2, with 9 positions matching TRBD1. CDR3 length: 15 amino acids. V gave up 3 bases and J gave up 5 bases; unmatched junction bases: 8. Germline-derived CDR1 and CDR2 are SGDLS and YYNGEE. CDR3 sequence (DNA): TGTGCCAGCAGCGGCTTGACAGGGGGAGGTTATGGCTACACCTTC. It is translated as CASSGLTGGGYGYTF.

The chain carries TRBV28 and TRBJ2-2; D not resolved. This CDR3 contains 13 residues. Germline assignment: CDR1 MDHEN and CDR2 SYDVKM. The V gene lost 6 bases and the J gene lost 4 bases, with 9 bases spanning the gap. The CDR3 spells CASSLSSTGELFF. For the CDR3, the DNA is TGTGCCAGCAGCCTCTCGAGCACCGGGGAGCTGTTTTTT.

The CDR3 DNA is TGCGCCAGCAGCTTGGGGAAAAACATTCAGTACTTC. It is translated as CASSLGKNIQYF. This sequence joins TRBV5-1 and TRBJ2-4; D gene ambiguous. Germline V lookup: CDR1 SGHRS, CDR2 YFSETQ. The V end was cut by 0 bases, the J end by 4 bases, with 2 bases between. This CDR3 has 12 residues.

The chain couples TRBV4-1 to TRBJ2-2, with 10 bases aligning to TRBD2. Germline CDR1 is MGHRA and CDR2 is YSYEKL. The CDR3 runs to 17 residues. The junction had 12 bases not matched to a gene; V was cut back by 4 bases and J by 7 bases. In DNA form, the CDR3 reads TGCGCCAGCAGCCGCGCGGGGAGCGGGAGGGCCGGCGGGGAGCTGTTTTTT. Translating gives CASSRAGSGRAGGELFF.

J is TRBJ2-1 and V is TRBV5-1; D may be TRBD1 (5 bases). Germline V gene sequence: CDR1 SGHRS, CDR2 YFSETQ. This CDR3 has 16 amino acids. V lost 0 bases, J lost 8 bases, and 18 bases lay in between. CDR3 coding DNA: TGCGCCAGCAGCTTGGCCCCAGTAGGGGAAGGCGATGAGCAGTTCTTC. The encoded protein is CASSLAPVGEGDEQFF.

The chain joins TRBV6-1 to TRBJ1-4; 12 bases align to TRBD1. Germline CDR1 reads MNHNS; CDR2 reads SASEGT. There are 15 residues in the CDR3. Unmatched junction bases numbered 7, after V lost 6 bases and J lost 8 bases. CDR3 nucleotides: TGTGCCAGCAGGGGGACAGGGGGCCCGGGGGAAAAACTGTTTTTT. Its protein product is CASRGTGGPGEKLFF.

The V gene is TRBV5-4, the J gene TRBJ2-5, with TRBD2 matching over 15 bases. The CDR3 contains 16 residues. Trimming at V came to 2 bases and at J to 2 bases, leaving 1 base not matched to a gene. Germline assignment: CDR1 SGHNT and CDR2 YYREEE (reference sequence). CDR3 sequence: CASSFGLAGGQETQYF. The CDR3, as DNA: TGTGCCAGCAGCTTCGGACTAGCGGGAGGGCAAGAGACCCAGTACTTC.

The sample holds a few counts of this clone. CDR3 DNA: TGTGCCTGGAGTGGGGGCAGGGGAAGCTCCTATAATTCACCCCTCCACTTT. It is translated as CAWSGGRGSSYNSPLHF. This chain links TRBV30 with TRBJ1-6, with D perhaps matching TRBD1 (6 bases). Between the trimmed V and J ends, which lost 1 base and 0 bases, there was a span of 13 bases. The CDR3 is 17 residues long. CDR1 and CDR2 from the germline V gene are GTSNPN and SVGIG (reference sequence). Supplemented by reference TRBV30 and TRBJ1-6, the full variable domain reads SQTIHQWPATLVQPVGSPLSLECTVEGTSNPNLYWYRQAAGRGLQLLFYSVGIGQISSEVPQNLSASRPQDRQFILSSKKLLLSDSGFYLCAWSGGRGSSYNSPLHFGNGTRLTVT.

The J gene is TRBJ1-5, the V gene TRBV6-1; the D is unclear. CDR1 and CDR2 from the germline V gene are MNHNS and SASEGT. The V and J ends lost 2 bases and 6 bases respectively, with 8 bases between them. This CDR3 region has 13 residues. The CDR3 here is CASSERGVQPQHF. CDR3 sequence (DNA): TGTGCCAGCAGTGAACGGGGAGTTCAGCCCCAGCATTTT.

The genes are TRBV5-1 and TRBJ2-1; a weak D match, TRBD1 (6 bases). V lost 1 base, J lost 5 bases, and 13 bases lay in between. Germline CDR1 and CDR2: SGHRS and YFSETQ. The CDR3 totals 15 residues. The DNA for the CDR3 is TGCGCCAGCAGCTTGCGACAGGTGGCCGACAATGAGCAGTTCTTC. Translating gives CASSLRQVADNEQFF.

This clone was seen a single time. The chain uses TRBV19 and TRBJ2-2; 8 nucleotides match TRBD1. Germline V gives CDR1 LNHDA, CDR2 SQIVND (reference sequence). The CDR3 totals 15 residues. V lost 1 base, J lost 8 bases, and 6 bases stayed unmatched. The DNA of the CDR3 is TGTGCCAGTAGTATAGTACAGGGGGAGAATGGGGAGCTGTTTTTT. This codes for CASSIVQGENGELFF.

J is TRBJ1-2 and V is TRBV10-3; D might be TRBD1 (6 bases). Between the trimmed V and J ends, which lost 6 bases and 6 bases, there was a span of 17 bases. Germline lookup yields CDR1 ENHRY and CDR2 SYGVKD. The CDR3 runs 14 residues. In DNA form, the CDR3 reads TGTGCCATCAGGGCAGGGGCAGGGTCGAATGGCTACACCTTC. It specifies CAIRAGAGSNGYTF.

The V gene is TRBV19, the J gene TRBJ2-1, with TRBD2 identical over 8 bases. This CDR3 region has 15 residues. The germline V gene has CDR1 LNHDA and CDR2 SQIVND (reference sequence). Germline trimming cut 2 bases from V and 7 bases from J; bases unmatched to any gene: 7. The CDR3 bases are TGTGCCAGTAGTATACAAGAAGGACTAGCTAATGAGCAGTTCTTC. This codes for CASSIQEGLANEQFF.

The rearrangement uses TRBV5-1 and TRBJ1-1, with D unresolved. V was trimmed by 4 bases and J by 0 bases, leaving 10 bases between them. Germline-derived CDR1 and CDR2 are SGHRS and YFSETQ. The CDR3 runs 14 residues. The CDR3 DNA follows: TGCGCCAGCAGCCTGGGCGATTTGAACACTGAAGCTTTCTTT. It is translated as CASSLGDLNTEAFF.

The chain has TRBV5-1 and TRBJ2-1; the D is unclear. V was trimmed by 7 bases and J by 7 bases, leaving 15 bases between them. This CDR3 contains 13 residues. The germline V gene has CDR1 SGHRS and CDR2 YFSETQ. The CDR3 nucleotides are TGCGCCAGCGGCCGCTTAGAGTCTAATGAGCAGTTCTTC. It codes for CASGRLESNEQFF. Filled out from reference TRBV5-1 and TRBJ2-1, the complete variable domain reads KAGVTQTPRYLIKTRGQQVTLSCSPISGHRSVSWYQQTPGQGLQFLFEYFSETQRNKGNFPGRFSGRQFSNSRSEMNVSTLELGDSALYLCASGRLESNEQFFGPGTRLTVL.

V and J are TRBV29-1 and TRBJ2-3; 11 bases are shared with TRBD2. CDR1 is SQVTM and CDR2 is ANQGSEA in the germline V gene. The CDR3 runs 14 residues. V lost 6 bases and J lost 9; bases outside the gene matches: 11. Here the CDR3 reads CSVRNSGGAGTQYF. The DNA of the CDR3 is TGCAGCGTGCGGAATAGCGGGGGGGCGGGGACGCAGTATTTT.

The gene calls are TRBV9 and TRBJ1-5; a possible D gene is TRBD1 (5 bases). This CDR3 spans 14 amino acids. Trimming took 3 bases from V and 3 from J, leaving 10 bases between them. The germline CDR1 and CDR2 sequences are SGDLS and YYNGEE. CDR3 sequence reads: CASSAGDFNQPQHF. In nucleotides, the CDR3 is TGTGCCAGCAGCGCGGGGGATTTCAATCAGCCCCAGCATTTT.

The chain uses TRBV5-1 and TRBJ2-1, with D perhaps TRBD1 or TRBD2 (6 bases each). The CDR3 length is 14 residues. V was pared by 4 bases and J by 0 bases, with 8 bases between. The germline V gene has CDR1 SGHRS and CDR2 YFSETQ. The CDR3 DNA is TGCGCCAGCAGCAGGGGGGCCTCCTACAATGAGCAGTTCTTC. Protein product: CASSRGASYNEQFF.

The J gene is TRBJ2-7, the V gene TRBV4-1; D remains ambiguous. The CDR3 covers 17 residues. V lost 4 bases and J lost 0, with 19 bases in between. CDR1 and CDR2 from the germline V gene are MGHRA and YSYEKL. Written as DNA, the CDR3 is TGCGCCAGCAGCCCCCTCGGAGCGCAAAGGGTCTCCTACGAGCAGTACTTC. Translating it yields CASSPLGAQRVSYEQYF.

This sequence joins TRBV27 and TRBJ2-3, with D hard to call. Looked up from germline, CDR1 is MNHEY and CDR2 is SMNVEV (reference sequence). The CDR3 is 13 residues long. The V end was cut by 4 bases, the J end by 6 bases, with 11 bases between. CDR3 DNA: TGTGCCAGCAGTTGGGGTGAAGAGGATACGCAGTATTTT. Residues: CASSWGEEDTQYF.

The V call is TRBV6-1, the J call TRBJ2-5; D remains unclear. Germline-derived CDR1 and CDR2 are MNHNS and SASEGT. This CDR3 spans 12 amino acids. V was pared by 8 bases and J by 4 bases, with 11 bases between. The CDR3 here is CASSIRAETQYF. In DNA form, the CDR3 reads TGTGCCAGCTCTATTAGGGCAGAGACCCAGTACTTC.

The chain has TRBV10-3 and TRBJ2-3, with D hard to call. Germline-derived CDR1 and CDR2 are ENHRY and SYGVKD. There are 13 residues in the CDR3. Trimming took off 3 bases at V and 1 base at J, with 5 bases between the two ends. In DNA form, the CDR3 reads TGTGCCATCAGTGATAAGGGCACAGATACGCAGTATTTT. Its protein product is CAISDKGTDTQYF.

This clone is a singleton in its sample. V usage is TRBV5-6 and J usage is TRBJ2-7; no firm D call. V was clipped by 3 bases and J by 2 bases, with 12 bases between them. CDR3 length equals 14 residues. Per germline, CDR1 SGHDT and CDR2 YYEEEE. CDR3 DNA: TGTGCCAGCAGCTCCGGACCTGGTCCCTACGAGCAGTACTTC. It codes for CASSSGPGPYEQYF.

The chain links TRBV11-3 to TRBJ1-4; 7 positions match TRBD1. Per the germline V gene, CDR1 is SGHNT and CDR2 is YENEEA. The CDR3 contains 14 residues. With 0 bases clipped from V and 6 bases from J, the junction kept 1 base outside the gene matches. The CDR3 loop reads CASSLDGTDEKLFF. Here the CDR3 DNA reads TGTGCCAGCAGCTTAGATGGGACAGATGAAAAACTGTTTTTT. Filled out from reference TRBV11-3 and TRBJ1-4, the complete variable domain reads EAGVVQSPRYKIIEKKQPVAFWCNPISGHNTLYWYLQNLGQGPELLIRYENEEAVDDSQLPKDRFSAERLKGVDSTLKIQPAELGDSAVYLCASSLDGTDEKLFFGSGTQLSVL.